This TCR beta chain was retrieved from a study of post-analysis software for immune sequencing data. TCR beta libraries were prepared from cDNA with unique molecular identifiers. A single record per CDR3 protein comes from TCRdb applying MiXCR to the PCR reads. The sample gives fewer than 700,000 distinct CDR3 sequences, around 47% of which show up once; around 1.7% is in the top ten. As to this clonotype: As yet, its antigen is unknown.

CDR1 and CDR2 from the germline V gene are SNHLY and FYNNEI. The V gene lost 7 bases and the J gene lost 2 bases, with 8 bases spanning the gap. There are 12 residues in the CDR3. General study results and limits: In patients, about five TRBV segments were more frequent than in controls, with TRBV5-6, TRBV5-1 and TRBV20-1 among them.

Sequencing input: blood. The chain links TRBV2 to TRBJ2-5, with D uncertain. The clonotype originates from a girl between 5 and 17 years old with multiple sclerosis. The CDR3 coding sequence is TGTGCCAGCATGGAAGGGCAAGAGACCCAGTACTTC. This sequence encodes CASMEGQETQYF.